This passage covers 19 T cell receptor beta chains from one sample sequenced in a study of cytomegalovirus exposure and HLA in healthy donors. The primer mix had 60 Vbeta and 13 Jbeta primers. Generated by immunoSEQ multiplex PCR, the TCRdb table keeps only in-frame clones and is missing some. The ten top clones account for roughly 5%, within a sample of under 100,000 clones. The sample was PBMCs. The receptors originated from a young man in good health and CMV-seronegative.

The chain recombines TRBV10-3 with TRBJ2-3, with TRBD2 matching 9 bases. The germline CDR1 and CDR2 sequences are ENHRY and SYGVKD. J gave up 3 bases and V 4 bases, and 5 bases lay outside the gene matches. This CDR3 has 15 residues. This chain's CDR3 is CAISGVSGSTDTQYF. The CDR3 DNA reads TGTGCCATCAGTGGGGTTAGCGGGAGTACAGATACGCAGTATTTT.

The chain recombines TRBV29-1 with TRBJ1-1, with D hard to call. The V gene's germline CDR1 is SQVTM and CDR2 ANQGSEA. The CDR3 loop spans 12 amino acids. With 6 bases removed from V and 8 bases from J, the gap between germline ends came to 16 bases. The CDR3 DNA reads TGCAGCGTCCGCGCAGGAATCCGCGAAGCTTTCTTT. Translated: CSVRAGIREAFF.

The chain recombines TRBV18 with TRBJ1-1, with 7 bases fitting TRBD1. The CDR3 totals 17 residues. Germline-derived CDR1 and CDR2 are KGHSH and LQKENI. J lost 1 base, V lost 3 bases, and 11 bases had no gene match. CDR3: CASSPDRSSQGNTEAFF. The CDR3 DNA reads TGTGCCAGCTCACCGGACAGGAGCTCTCAGGGGAACACTGAAGCTTTCTTT.

CDR3 bases: TGTGCCAGCAGCTTCGGACAGGGGAACACTGAAGCTTTCTTT. Its protein is CASSFGQGNTEAFF. The chain is built from TRBV9 and TRBJ1-1, with TRBD1 matching 8 bases. The junction had 3 bases not matched to a gene; V was cut back by 4 bases and J by 1 base. The CDR3 contains 14 residues. Germline V gene lookup returns CDR1 SGDLS and CDR2 YYNGEE.

The gene calls are TRBV19 and TRBJ2-7; D is unclear. Per germline, CDR1 LNHDA and CDR2 SQIVND (reference sequence). Trimming shortened V by 4 bases and J by 0 bases, and 7 bases separated the two germline ends. The CDR3 spans 13 residues. The CDR3: CASSTQSSYEQYF. The CDR3 DNA is TGTGCCAGTAGTACACAGAGCTCCTACGAGCAGTACTTC.

V usage is TRBV15 and J usage is TRBJ1-1; D remains unclear. Trimming removed 1 base at V and 3 bases at J, with 12 bases between. The germline V gene has CDR1 LNHNV and CDR2 YYDKDF (reference sequence). The length of the CDR3 is 15 residues. The CDR3 reads CATSRGLERDTEAFF. The CDR3 DNA sequence: TGTGCCACCAGCAGAGGACTAGAGAGAGACACTGAAGCTTTCTTT.

The chain is built from TRBV6-1 and TRBJ1-2, with 8 bases fitting TRBD1. The CDR3 spans 15 residues. The germline V gene encodes CDR1 MNHNS and CDR2 SASEGT. V shed 1 base and J 4 bases; nucleotides not matched to a gene: 5. CDR3 amino acids: CASSEVDRVGYGYTF. The DNA of the CDR3 is TGTGCCAGCAGTGAAGTGGACAGGGTAGGCTATGGCTACACCTTC.

The J gene is TRBJ1-1, the V gene TRBV11-2; D is undetermined. Germline V lookup: CDR1 SGHAT, CDR2 FQNNGV. V was cut by 4 bases and J by 6 bases, with 9 bases left in between. The CDR3 is 12 residues long. Here the CDR3 DNA reads TGTGCCAGCAGCTCCCGACTGGCTGAAGCTTTCTTT. Translated, it gives CASSSRLAEAFF.

The CDR3 sequence is CASSLEAGWSYNEQFF. The CDR3 bases are TGTGCCAGCAGCTTGGAGGCGGGATGGTCCTACAATGAGCAGTTCTTC. The rearrangement links TRBV5-4 to TRBJ2-1; possibly TRBD2 for D (6 bases). The germline CDR1 and CDR2 sequences are SGHNT and YYREEE (reference sequence). V lost 0 bases to trimming and J lost 1 base, with 11 bases between them. This CDR3 has 16 amino acids.

The chain uses TRBV9 and TRBJ2-7; the D gene is possibly TRBD1 (6 bases). Germline CDR1 and CDR2: SGDLS and YYNGEE. The CDR3 covers 15 residues. With 0 bases removed from V and 4 bases from J, the gap between germline ends came to 14 bases. CDR3 sequence (DNA): TGTGCCAGCAGCGTAGAGGGGGAGTTTGGTTACGAGCAGTACTTC. Protein sequence: CASSVEGEFGYEQYF.

This chain connects TRBV7-9 to TRBJ2-6, with TRBD2 matching over 7 bases. There are 16 residues in the CDR3. The ends lost 1 base at V and 2 bases at J; junction bases unmatched: 2. Germline-derived CDR1 and CDR2 are SEHNR and FQNEAQ (reference sequence). The CDR3 nucleotides are TGTGCCAGCAGCTTAGTACTAGCGCCTGGGGCCAACGTCCTGACTTTC. It codes for CASSLVLAPGANVLTF. The whole variable domain, remainder taken from reference TRBV7-9 and TRBJ2-6, is DTGVSQNPRHKITKRGQNVTFRCDPISEHNRLYWYRQTLGQGPEFLTYFQNEAQLEKSRLLSDRFSAERPKGSFSTLEIQRTEQGDSAMYLCASSLVLAPGANVLTFGAGSRLTVL.

The V gene is TRBV4-1, the J gene TRBJ2-5, with TRBD2 identical over 14 bases. Per the germline V gene, CDR1 is MGHRA and CDR2 is YSYEKL. The CDR3 is 16 amino acids. The ends lost 4 bases at V and 4 bases at J; junction bases unmatched: 5. The CDR3: CASSPTSGGARETQYF. The CDR3 coding sequence is TGCGCCAGCAGCCCGACTAGCGGGGGGGCCAGAGAGACCCAGTACTTC.

The chain combines TRBV7-7 with TRBJ2-2; perhaps TRBD1 as D (5 bases). Germline values: CDR1 SSHAT, CDR2 FNYEAQ (reference sequence). CDR3 length: 15 amino acids. V lost 0 bases, J lost 3 bases, and 8 bases lay in between. The CDR3 DNA is TGTGCCAGCAGCTTAGCGCCCAGGGACACCGGGGAGCTGTTTTTT. Amino acids: CASSLAPRDTGELFF.

The CDR3 sequence: CASSIAWETGELFF. The CDR3 nucleotides are TGTGCCAGTAGTATAGCTTGGGAGACCGGGGAGCTGTTTTTT. The rearrangement joins TRBV19 to TRBJ2-2, with a weak D call TRBD2 (5 bases). Germline V lookup: CDR1 LNHDA, CDR2 SQIVND (reference sequence). The CDR3 loop spans 14 amino acids. V was trimmed by 1 base and J by 5 bases, leaving 8 bases between them.

The rearrangement links TRBV5-1 to TRBJ2-3, with TRBD2 identical over 8 bases. This CDR3 has 15 amino acids. CDR1 is SGHRS and CDR2 is YFSETQ in the germline V gene. The junction had 9 bases not matched to a gene; V was cut back by 4 bases and J by 5 bases. The CDR3 nucleotides read TGCGCCAGCAGCCGCGGGGGGTCGGAGGTAGATACGCAGTATTTT. This sequence encodes CASSRGGSEVDTQYF. Full variable domain (outside the CDR3, taken from reference TRBV5-1 and TRBJ2-3): KAGVTQTPRYLIKTRGQQVTLSCSPISGHRSVSWYQQTPGQGLQFLFEYFSETQRNKGNFPGRFSGRQFSNSRSEMNVSTLELGDSALYLCASSRGGSEVDTQYFGPGTRLTVL.

The gene calls are TRBV9 and TRBJ2-7; maybe TRBD1 (5 bases). Germline-derived CDR1 and CDR2 are SGDLS and YYNGEE. This CDR3 has 14 amino acids. V dropped 0 bases and J dropped 2 bases, with 9 bases sitting between them. The CDR3 region has the DNA TGTGCCAGCAGCGTAGACCCAGGGCCCTACGAGCAGTACTTC. This codes for CASSVDPGPYEQYF.

About this clone: This specimen includes other DNA sequences encoding the same CDR3. The rearrangement links TRBV6-5 to TRBJ1-2; 7 bases map to TRBD1. Germline-derived CDR1 and CDR2 are MNHEY and SVGAGI. The CDR3 is 15 residues long. V trimming: 2 bases; J trimming: 4 bases; junction bases outside the gene matches: 7. CDR3 nucleotides: TGTGCCAGCAGTTACAGGGGCCAGGGGGTCTATGGCTACACCTTC. This sequence encodes CASSYRGQGVYGYTF.

This clone counts as medium-sized by frequency. The chain recombines TRBV7-6 with TRBJ2-1; TRBD2 agrees at 9 bases. V dropped 2 bases and J dropped 4; count of bases not matched to a gene: 6. CDR3 size: 16 residues. CDR1 is SGHVS and CDR2 is FNYEAQ in the germline V gene. As DNA, the CDR3 is TGTGCCAGCAGCTTATGGGCTAGCGGGACTTACAATGAGCAGTTCTTC. Residues: CASSLWASGTYNEQFF.

The chain carries TRBV4-2 and TRBJ1-2; no clear D gene. The V gene's germline CDR1 is LGHNA and CDR2 YNFKEQ. Trimming took off 1 base at V and 4 bases at J, with 7 bases between the two ends. The CDR3 covers 13 residues. CDR3 bases: TGTGCCAGCAGCCAAGGGCTCCTCTATGGCTACACCTTC. Its protein product is CASSQGLLYGYTF.